This T cell receptor beta chain was captured in a study of blood T cell repertoires in COVID-19. In the study overall: Donors in the United States, Italy and Spain gave samples during acute or convalescent COVID-19. In each case, the material was cDNA or gDNA derived from T cells, B-cell-depleted T cells, or PBMCs.

Authors' methods: Cell counts per sample came from amplifying reference gene primers. Profiled with immunoSEQ multiplex PCR; TCRdb holds only in-frame clones, not every one. The D gene and trimming were derived from the DNA, and the V and J assignments and clone size from that table. The data show about 160,000 clones, 65% to 85% seen once. Germline values: CDR1 SGHVS, CDR2 FQNEAQ. The CDR3 loop spans 13 amino acids. V lost 5 bases, J lost 4 bases, and 11 bases lay in between. Sequenced material: peripheral blood. V gene TRBV7-8 combines with J gene TRBJ1-1; D gene unclear. The source of this sequence is a woman of 80 years or more with acute or convalescent COVID-19. As DNA, the CDR3 is TGTGCCAGCAGCGTACGGGAGAGCACTGAAGCTTTCTTT. This translates into CASSVRESTEAFF.